This T cell receptor (beta chain) emerged from a study of metastatic and nonmetastatic thyroid tumors (dated by TCRdb to about 2020). Concerning the study at large: Repertoires from peripheral blood and from tumor or nodule tissue samples of malignant and benign thyroid patients were compared. Summary of the overall study and its limitations: In both blood and tumor samples, malignant tumors were reported to have significantly higher TCR beta diversity than benign nodules.

Before undergoing thyroid surgery, none of the patients had been given any kind of treatment. Using T-cell receptor beta sequencing, the researchers looked back retrospectively at clinical samples from patients, gathered between about 2011 and 2019. The library was obtained by PCR. The listed sequencing device is Illumina HiSeq 4000. High-throughput sequencing was used to profile the TCR beta-chain CDR3 region of every patient. Regarding the original processing steps: Drawing on CDR3 differences between clinicopathological groups, the researchers built a classifier meant to tell apart patients with distant-metastatic papillary thyroid cancer. To measure repertoire diversity the researchers used the Shannon index, while the Morisita-Horn index served to gauge how similar the tumor and blood repertoires were. Through fastp at Q25 and MiXCR, TCRdb rebuilt clones from the public reads, retaining in-frame beta chains. None of the V and J calls come from the authors' own analysis; TCRdb made them. The sample data list some 14,000 clones, and about 29% of these were observed just once. 45% to 55% of the sample is in the top ten clones.

As concerns this clone: Its cognate antigen has yet to be identified. No per-base quality is available; no much larger clone lies one base away.

CDR1 and CDR2, per the germline V gene, are SGHAT and FQNNGV. V is clipped by 1 base and J by 3 bases, and the sequence between their germline boundaries is 10 bases long. The CDR3, from cysteine to phenylalanine, totals 14 residues. The DNA shown is the 42-base CDR3, in frame from base 1. The sequence came from a male donor with papillary thyroid cancer or a benign thyroid nodule (not recorded which). Some clones in this sample may be carry-over from other donors' samples. The sample taken for sequencing was tumor tissue. The rearrangement combines TRBV11-2 with TRBJ2-7, with the D segment identity uncertain. The CDR3 protein sequence reads: CASSLVGPNYEQYF. Read as DNA, the sequence is TGTGCCAGCAGCTTAGTAGGTCCAAACTACGAGCAGTACTTC.